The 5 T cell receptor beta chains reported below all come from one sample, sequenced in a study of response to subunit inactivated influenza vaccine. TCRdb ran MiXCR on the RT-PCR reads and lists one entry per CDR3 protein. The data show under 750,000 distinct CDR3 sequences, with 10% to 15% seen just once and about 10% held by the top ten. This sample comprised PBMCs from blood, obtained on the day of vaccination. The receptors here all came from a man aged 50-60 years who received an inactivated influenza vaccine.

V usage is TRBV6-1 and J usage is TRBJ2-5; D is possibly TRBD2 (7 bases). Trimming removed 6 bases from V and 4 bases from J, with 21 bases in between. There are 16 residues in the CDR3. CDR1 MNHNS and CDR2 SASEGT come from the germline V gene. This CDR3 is CASSTGVRGAGETQYF. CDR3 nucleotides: TGTGCCAGCAGCACCGGGGTTCGGGGGGCCGGAGAGACCCAGTACTTC.

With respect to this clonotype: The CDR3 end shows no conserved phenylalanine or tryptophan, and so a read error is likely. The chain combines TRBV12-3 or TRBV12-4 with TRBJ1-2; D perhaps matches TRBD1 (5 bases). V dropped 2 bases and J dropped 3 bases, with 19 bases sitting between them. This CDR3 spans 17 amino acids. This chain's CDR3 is CASSLLGTFSSDYGYTL. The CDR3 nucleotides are TGTGCCAGCAGTTTACTGGGGACCTTCTCGTCTGACTATGGCTACACCTTA.

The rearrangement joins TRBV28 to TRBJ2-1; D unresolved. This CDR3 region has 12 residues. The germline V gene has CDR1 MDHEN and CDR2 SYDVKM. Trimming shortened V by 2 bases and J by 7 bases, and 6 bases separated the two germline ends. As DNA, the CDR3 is TGTGCCAGCAGTTTAGGGCAGAATGAGCAGTTCTTC. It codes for CASSLGQNEQFF. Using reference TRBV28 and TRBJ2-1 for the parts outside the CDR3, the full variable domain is DVKVTQSSRYLVKRTGEKVFLECVQDMDHENMFWYRQDPGLGLRLIYFSYDVKMKEKGDIPEGYSVSREKKERFSLILESASTNQTSMYLCASSLGQNEQFFGPGTRLTVL.

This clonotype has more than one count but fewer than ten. Here the CDR3 DNA reads TGTGCCAGCAGCTTAGCCTCTGCAGGGACCTACGAGCAGTACTTC. It yields the protein CASSLASAGTYEQYF. The chain links TRBV7-9 to TRBJ2-7, with D possibly TRBD1 on 5 matching bases. The V end lost 0 bases, the J end lost 2 bases, and 11 bases lay between the germline ends. Germline CDR1 and CDR2: SEHNR and FQNEAQ (reference sequence). CDR3 length equals 15 residues.

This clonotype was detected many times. The CDR3 here is CATSREGGVVRADTQYF. Written as DNA, the CDR3 is TGTGCCACCAGCAGAGAAGGGGGGGTGGTCAGGGCAGATACGCAGTATTTT. J is TRBJ2-3 and V is TRBV15; possibly TRBD2 for D (7 bases). The germline V gene encodes CDR1 LNHNV and CDR2 YYDKDF (reference sequence). V shed 0 bases and J shed 4 bases, with 17 bases lying between them. CDR3 length: 17 residues. Based on the CDR3 plus reference TRBV15 and TRBJ2-3, the full variable domain is DAMVIQNPRYQVTQFGKPVTLSCSQTLNHNVMYWYQQKSSQAPKLLFHYYDKDFNNEADTPDNFQSRRPNTSFCFLDIRSPGLGDTAMYLCATSREGGVVRADTQYFGPGTRLTVL.